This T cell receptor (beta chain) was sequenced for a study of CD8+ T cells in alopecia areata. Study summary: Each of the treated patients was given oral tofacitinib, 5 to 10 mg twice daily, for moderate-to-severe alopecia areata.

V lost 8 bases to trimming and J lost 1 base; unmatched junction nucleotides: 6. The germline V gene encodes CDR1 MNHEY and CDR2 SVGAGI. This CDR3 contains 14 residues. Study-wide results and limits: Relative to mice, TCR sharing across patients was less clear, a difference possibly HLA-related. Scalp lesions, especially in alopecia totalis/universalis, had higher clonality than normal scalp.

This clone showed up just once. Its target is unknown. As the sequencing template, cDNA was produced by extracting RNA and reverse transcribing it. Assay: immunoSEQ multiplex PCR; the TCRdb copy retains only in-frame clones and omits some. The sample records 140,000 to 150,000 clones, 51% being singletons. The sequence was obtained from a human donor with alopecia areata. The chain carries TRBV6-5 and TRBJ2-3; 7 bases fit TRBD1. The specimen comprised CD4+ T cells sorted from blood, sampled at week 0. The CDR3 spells CASADTGGTDTQYF. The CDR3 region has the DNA TGTGCCAGCGCAGACACAGGGGGCACAGATACGCAGTATTTT.